These 19 T cell receptor beta chains originate from one sample sequenced in a study of blood T cell repertoires in COVID-19. The method was immunoSEQ multiplex PCR; TCRdb's version includes in-frame clones alone and lacks a portion of them. Of fewer than 250,000 clones in the sample, about 85% were seen once. Sequencing was performed on peripheral blood. Receptors were obtained from a man aged 40-55 years with acute or convalescent COVID-19.

This chain links TRBV27 with TRBJ2-7; 9 bases map to TRBD1. With V trimmed by 3 bases and J by 2 bases, 2 bases remained unmatched. Germline V gene sequence: CDR1 MNHEY, CDR2 SMNVEV (reference sequence). CDR3 length: 14 residues. The CDR3: CASSFGTGPYEQYF. The CDR3 nucleotides read TGTGCCAGCAGTTTCGGGACAGGGCCCTACGAGCAGTACTTC.

The chain is built from TRBV5-1 and TRBJ2-7; 11 bases map to TRBD1. Germline assignment: CDR1 SGHRS and CDR2 YFSETQ. The CDR3 runs 14 residues. Losses at the gene ends were 1 base for V and 5 bases for J; bases not matched to a gene: 2. DNA for the CDR3: TGCGCCAGCAGCTTGCGGACAGGGGGCGACGAGCAGTACTTC. Translated, it gives CASSLRTGGDEQYF.

V usage is TRBV5-4 and J usage is TRBJ2-3; maybe TRBD1 (6 bases). Deletions cut 0 bases from V and 1 base from J, with 15 bases between. The CDR3 totals 17 residues. Germline assignment: CDR1 SGHNT and CDR2 YYREEE (reference sequence). The CDR3 loop is CASSLVYATGRTDTQYF. In DNA form, the CDR3 reads TGTGCCAGCAGCTTGGTATATGCGACAGGACGCACAGATACGCAGTATTTT.

The V gene is TRBV27, the J gene TRBJ2-1, with a tentative D call TRBD2 (5 bases). Trimming took off 5 bases at V and 6 bases at J, with 17 bases between the two ends. CDR1 and CDR2 (germline): MNHEY, SMNVEV (reference sequence). There are 15 residues in the CDR3. CDR3 protein: CASSPTGVVVNEQFF. CDR3 nucleotides: TGTGCCAGCAGTCCCACCGGGGTGGTGGTCAATGAGCAGTTCTTC.

The chain links TRBV11-2 to TRBJ1-1; TRBD1 aligns across 8 bases. The V and J ends lost 4 bases and 1 base, in that order; junction bases with no gene match: 5. The CDR3 covers 15 residues. The germline V gene encodes CDR1 SGHAT and CDR2 FQNNGV. CDR3 DNA sequence: TGTGCCAGCAGCTCCGGACAGGGAGGGAACACTGAAGCTTTCTTT. This gives the protein CASSSGQGGNTEAFF.

This clone was picked up one time. The chain uses TRBV2 and TRBJ2-7; 11 bases are shared with TRBD1. The CDR3 length is 15 residues. Germline CDR1 is SNHLY and CDR2 is FYNNEI. V trimming: 3 bases; J trimming: 3 bases; junction bases outside the gene matches: 4. CDR3 sequence reads: CASSDPGTGGYEQYF. Here the CDR3 DNA reads TGTGCCAGCAGTGATCCCGGGACAGGGGGCTACGAGCAGTACTTC.

The V gene is TRBV27, the J gene TRBJ2-5, with D tentatively TRBD1 (7 bases). The germline V gene has CDR1 MNHEY and CDR2 SMNVEV (reference sequence). The length of the CDR3 is 16 residues. Deletions cut 3 bases from V and 5 bases from J, with 19 bases between. The CDR3 nucleotides are TGTGCCAGCAGTTTTAGAGACAGGGCCGCGGGGGAGACCCAGTACTTC. It codes for CASSFRDRAAGETQYF.

This chain links TRBV3-1 (or the pseudogene TRBV3-2) with TRBJ2-7, with 12 bases identical to TRBD2. The CDR3 loop spans 18 amino acids. The V segment lost 1 base and the J segment 0 bases; nucleotides outside the gene matches: 7. Germline V gene sequence: CDR1 LGHDT, CDR2 YNNKEL (reference sequence). Here the CDR3 DNA reads TGTGCCAGCAGCCAAGGCCTAGCGGGAGGGGGAACCTCCTACGAGCAGTACTTC. Amino acid sequence: CASSQGLAGGGTSYEQYF.

The chain couples TRBV5-1 to TRBJ2-1, with D maybe TRBD1 (6 bases). Trimming removed 2 bases at V and 0 bases at J, with 9 bases between. Germline V CDR1 and CDR2: SGHRS, YFSETQ. The CDR3 runs to 15 residues. CDR3 region: CASSFTGSSYNEQFF. The CDR3 nucleotides are TGCGCCAGCAGCTTTACAGGGAGCTCCTACAATGAGCAGTTCTTC.

Notes on this clone: Within the sample, other DNA sequences also encode this same CDR3. The chain uses TRBV13 and TRBJ1-2; 9 nucleotides match TRBD1. V lost 5 bases, J lost 2 bases, and 3 bases stayed unmatched. CDR1 PRHDT and CDR2 FYEKMQ come from the germline V gene (reference sequence). The CDR3 is 14 residues long. CDR3 residues: CASSSGTGNYGYTF. CDR3 nucleotides: TGTGCCAGCAGCAGCGGGACAGGGAACTATGGCTACACCTTC.

This clone occurred a few times. The chain has TRBV27 and TRBJ1-2; D not resolved. Germline V gene data show CDR1 as MNHEY and CDR2 as SMNVEV (reference sequence). The CDR3 is 14 residues long. V was cut by 5 bases and J by 4 bases, with 14 bases left in between. The CDR3 loop is CASSQTLMGYGYTF. CDR3 DNA sequence: TGTGCCAGCAGTCAGACTTTAATGGGCTATGGCTACACCTTC.

J is TRBJ2-3 and V is TRBV7-2; D gene unclear. V shed 2 bases and J shed 0 bases, with 6 bases lying between them. In germline, CDR1 is SGHTA, CDR2 FQGNSA. The CDR3 consists of 14 residues. The CDR3 loop is CASSLKTSTDTQYF. The CDR3 nucleotides read TGTGCCAGCAGCTTAAAGACTAGCACAGATACGCAGTATTTT.

The chain carries TRBV5-1 and TRBJ2-3, with 8 bases fitting TRBD1. This CDR3 is 14 amino acids long. V dropped 1 base and J dropped 4; count of bases not matched to a gene: 2. Germline V gene lookup returns CDR1 SGHRS and CDR2 YFSETQ. Written as DNA, the CDR3 is TGCGCCAGCAGCTTGCACAGGGGGGCAGATACGCAGTATTTT. Protein sequence: CASSLHRGADTQYF.

The chain has TRBV28 and TRBJ2-5, with 12 bases matching TRBD2. The CDR3 extends over 17 amino acids. V lost 3 bases, J lost 1 base, and 6 bases stayed unmatched. Germline V gene data show CDR1 as MDHEN and CDR2 as SYDVKM. CDR3 DNA sequence: TGTGCCAGCAGTTTGTGGGGACTAGCGGGCCGCCAAGAGACCCAGTACTTC. This encodes CASSLWGLAGRQETQYF.

The chain links TRBV6-5 to TRBJ1-3, with TRBD1 as a possible D gene (6 bases). The CDR3 runs 14 residues. Per the germline V gene, CDR1 is MNHEY and CDR2 is SVGAGI. V gave up 8 bases and J gave up 4 bases, with 15 bases separating them. CDR3 DNA: TGTGCCAGCCGATTAGGGGGGGTAGGAAACACCATATATTTT. Translation: CASRLGGVGNTIYF.

The chain is built from TRBV27 and TRBJ2-7, with 10 nucleotides matching TRBD1. The CDR3 has 15 residues. V gave up 3 bases and J gave up 1 base; unmatched junction bases: 3. The germline V gene has CDR1 MNHEY and CDR2 SMNVEV (reference sequence). The CDR3 nucleotides are TGTGCCAGCAGTTTCAAGGGACAGGGGTCCTACGAGCAGTACTTC. Its translation is CASSFKGQGSYEQYF.

The chain recombines TRBV5-1 with TRBJ2-1; TRBD1 matches at 9 bases. The CDR3 is 14 residues long. V lost 2 bases and J lost 6; bases outside the gene matches: 3. Germline V gives CDR1 SGHRS, CDR2 YFSETQ. The CDR3 sequence: CASSFWTGVNEQFF. The CDR3 DNA sequence: TGCGCCAGCAGCTTCTGGACAGGGGTCAATGAGCAGTTCTTC.

The V gene is TRBV4-3, the J gene TRBJ2-7, with TRBD1 identical over 8 bases. The CDR3 covers 13 residues. Germline V gives CDR1 LGHNA, CDR2 YSLEER. Trimming cost V 4 bases and J 8 bases; bases outside gene matches: 7. DNA for the CDR3: TGCGCCAGCAGCCCCCAGGGGACAGGCAAGCAGTACTTC. It codes for CASSPQGTGKQYF.

The chain joins TRBV19 to TRBJ2-7; 10 bases are shared with TRBD2. This CDR3 has 16 amino acids. Per germline, CDR1 LNHDA and CDR2 SQIVND (reference sequence). J gave up 5 bases and V 6 bases, and 13 bases lay outside the gene matches. The CDR3 bases are TGTGCCAGTAGCCGAACTAGCGGGGCAGCCTGGGACGAGCAGTACTTC. This encodes CASSRTSGAAWDEQYF.